The rows below give T cell receptor beta chains drawn from one sample of a study of cytomegalovirus exposure and HLA in healthy donors. The repertoire was sequenced with immunoSEQ multiplex PCR; TCRdb's copy has only in-frame clones and lacks some. Altogether approximately 120,000 clones are present, approximately 17% being singletons, with the ten largest covering roughly 3%. Sequenced material: PBMCs. The source is a female donor in good health and CMV-seropositive. Both conserved end residues are part of each CDR3. A D gene is named only where the DNA matches it firmly. Only some rows state a clone size, as once, few, many or a class for expanded clones.

CDR3	DNA	J	V	D	size
CASSSTTGVGDTQYF	TGTGCCAGCAGCTCCACAACAGGGGTGGGAGATACGCAGTATTTT	TRBJ2-3	TRBV7-9	TRBD1	NA
CASSKGTARERFYGYTF	TGTGCCAGCAGCAAGGGGACAGCCAGGGAACGGTTCTATGGCTACACCTTC	TRBJ1-2	TRBV2	TRBD1	NA
CASSQGPERGTDTQYF	TGTGCCAGCAGCCAAGGCCCCGAACGGGGAACAGATACGCAGTATTTT	TRBJ2-3	TRBV11-2	NA	NA
CASSIGSEEQYF	TGTGCCAGTAGTATTGGGAGTGAAGAGCAGTACTTC	TRBJ2-7	TRBV19	NA	NA
CATSRYQGENEQYF	TGTGCCACCAGCAGATATCAGGGGGAAAACGAGCAGTACTTC	TRBJ2-7	TRBV15	TRBD1	few
CAWSKSGGNEQYF	TGTGCCTGGAGTAAATCCGGGGGGAATGAGCAGTACTTC	TRBJ2-7	TRBV30	TRBD2	few
CAWGIDRAEYF	TGTGCCTGGGGTATAGACAGGGCCGAGTACTTC	TRBJ2-5	TRBV30	TRBD1	few
CASSKDRGAPVTGELFF	TGTGCCAGCAGCAAAGACAGGGGGGCCCCGGTCACCGGGGAGCTGTTTTTT	TRBJ2-2	TRBV7-2	TRBD1	few
CASSKVFGAPGTPQDTIYF	TGTGCCAGCAGCAAAGTTTTTGGGGCCCCCGGGACACCACAAGACACCATATATTTT	TRBJ1-3	TRBV21-1	NA	few
CASSLDRGPYYEQYF	TGTGCCAGCAGCTTGGACAGGGGTCCTTACTACGAGCAGTACTTC	TRBJ2-7	TRBV5-6	TRBD1	NA
CASSARSLDTEAFF	TGTGCCAGCAGCGCCCGGTCGTTGGACACTGAAGCTTTCTTT	TRBJ1-1	TRBV14	NA	NA
CASMGPRGGGQYF	TGTGCCAGCATGGGTCCCCGGGGTGGTGGGCAGTACTTC	TRBJ2-7	TRBV2	NA	NA
CASSDQDRDRRGTEAFF	TGTGCCAGCAGCGACCAAGATCGGGACAGAAGGGGCACTGAAGCTTTCTTT	TRBJ1-1	TRBV9	TRBD1	NA
CAISSRQGRSLQDTQYF	TGTGCCATCAGTTCAAGACAGGGAAGGTCTCTCCAGGATACGCAGTATTTT	TRBJ2-3	TRBV10-3	TRBD1	NA
CASSFQTGTGVGYTF	TGTGCCAGCAGCTTTCAAACCGGGACAGGGGTTGGCTACACCTTC	TRBJ1-2	TRBV9	TRBD1	few
CASSLPPADTQYF	TGTGCCAGCAGCTTACCCCCCGCAGATACGCAGTATTTT	TRBJ2-3	TRBV11-3	NA	NA
CASSEGLLASGELFF	TGTGCCAGCAGTGAAGGGCTGCTAGCCTCCGGGGAGCTGTTTTTT	TRBJ2-2	TRBV6-1	NA	NA
CASSYDLSSYNEQFF	TGTGCCAGCAGCTACGACTTGAGCTCCTACAATGAGCAGTTCTTC	TRBJ2-1	TRBV7-9	NA	NA
CASSLDRAYEQFF	TGTGCCAGCAGCCTGGACAGGGCTTATGAGCAGTTCTTC	TRBJ2-1	TRBV5-6	TRBD1	NA
CASSPDTTNEKLFF	TGTGCCAGCAGCCCGGACACGACTAATGAAAAACTGTTTTTT	TRBJ1-4	TRBV5-4	NA	NA
CASSPTRLGSYEQYF	TGTGCCAGCAGCCCGACTAGACTGGGGTCCTACGAGCAGTACTTC	TRBJ2-7	TRBV5-6	NA	NA
CASRKRGTNYNEQFF	TGTGCCAGCAGGAAGCGGGGGACTAACTACAATGAGCAGTTCTTC	TRBJ2-1	TRBV28	TRBD2	once
CASSPGTVLLVYGYTF	TGCGCCAGCAGCCCGGGGACAGTCCTCCTTGTCTATGGCTACACCTTC	TRBJ1-2	TRBV5-1	TRBD1	few
CASSRYRGQTNEKLFF	TGCGCCAGCAGCCGATACAGGGGGCAAACTAATGAAAAACTGTTTTTT	TRBJ1-4	TRBV4-3	TRBD1	few
CASSPTRGAGELFF	TGTGCCAGCAGCCCTACCCGCGGAGCCGGGGAGCTGTTTTTT	TRBJ2-2	TRBV6-6	NA	NA
CSARRGNTIYF	TGCAGCGCCCGTCGGGGAAACACCATATATTTT	TRBJ1-3	TRBV20-1	NA	few
CASSRDRGFGNTIYF	TGTGCCAGCAGTCGGGACAGGGGTTTTGGAAACACCATATATTTT	TRBJ1-3	TRBV27	TRBD1	few
CASSLGTGGYEQYF	TGCGCCAGCAGCTTGGGGACAGGGGGTTACGAGCAGTACTTC	TRBJ2-7	TRBV5-1	TRBD1	few
CAWQGQLNTEAFF	TGTGCCTGGCAGGGACAGTTGAACACTGAAGCTTTCTTT	TRBJ1-1	TRBV30	TRBD1	NA
CASSFDRDRGNTEAFF	TGTGCCAGCAGTTTTGACAGGGACCGGGGGAACACTGAAGCTTTCTTT	TRBJ1-1	TRBV6-7	TRBD1	NA
CASTLENEGYTF	TGCGCCAGCACCTTGGAGAATGAGGGCTACACCTTC	TRBJ1-2	TRBV5-1	NA	few
CTSRTDRREFYYGYTF	TGCACCAGCAGAACGGACAGGAGGGAGTTTTACTATGGCTACACCTTC	TRBJ1-2	TRBV1	NA	few
CASSSGVTQYF	TGTGCCAGTTCCAGCGGGGTTACGCAGTATTTT	TRBJ2-3	TRBV6-1	TRBD2	few
CASSSWDKETQYF	TGTGCCAGCAGCAGTTGGGACAAAGAGACCCAGTACTTC	TRBJ2-5	TRBV9	NA	NA